This is a list of T cell receptor beta chains from one sample in a study of blood T cell repertoires in COVID-19. Clones were read by immunoSEQ multiplex PCR, and TCRdb kept only the in-frame ones, dropping some. This sample has about 87,000 clones, with under 85% found just once. The specimen sequenced was peripheral blood. Receptors originate from a woman between 70 and 85 years old with acute or convalescent COVID-19. Each CDR3 is given with its conserved first and last residue. Each record gives: D gene, clone size, J gene, V gene, CDR3 DNA, CDR3 protein. D genes are given only for firm matches. The size entry is marked missing in some rows and otherwise reads once, few, many or a size class.

TRBD1 | few | TRBJ1-6 | TRBV5-1 | TGCGCCAGCAGCTTGGCAGGACAGGGTTCACCCCTCCACTTT | CASSLAGQGSPLHF
TRBD1 | - | TRBJ1-1 | TRBV7-6 | TGTGCCAGCAGCTTTTCATTGACAGGGGATGCTTTCTTT | CASSFSLTGDAFF
- | - | TRBJ2-3 | TRBV2 | TGTGCCAGCAGTGAATCGCAGGGGCGCACAGATACGCAGTATTTT | CASSESQGRTDTQYF
TRBD1 | - | TRBJ2-1 | TRBV10-3 | TGTGCCATCAGTGACCGCGACAGGGGGCACAATGAGCAGTTCTTC | CAISDRDRGHNEQFF
- | - | TRBJ1-6 | TRBV30 | TGTGCCTGGGCCATGGGGGGGGCCACCTATAATTCACCCCTCCACTTT | CAWAMGGATYNSPLHF
TRBD1 | - | TRBJ1-1 | TRBV27 | TGTGCCAGCGCCCAGACAGGGGGGGCATTCACTGAAGCTTTCTTT | CASAQTGGAFTEAFF
TRBD1 | - | TRBJ1-3 | TRBV4-1 | TGCGCCAGCAGCCAAGGGGACAGGGAGCGAAACACCATATATTTT | CASSQGDRERNTIYF
- | - | TRBJ1-5 | TRBV6-5 | TGTGCCAGCAGTTACTCCGGGACAACGAGCAATCAGCCCCAGCATTTT | CASSYSGTTSNQPQHF
- | - | TRBJ2-7 | TRBV11-2 | TGTGCCAGCAGCTTAGCGTGGGACAAAGAGCAGTACTTC | CASSLAWDKEQYF
TRBD1 | - | TRBJ2-5 | TRBV3-1/TRBV3-2 | TGTGCCAGCAGCTTCCAGACAGGGGGCTGGGAAGAGACCCAGTACTTC | CASSFQTGGWEETQYF
TRBD1 | - | TRBJ1-6 | TRBV7-8 | TGTGCCAGCAGCTTATTACAGGGGCTTTCACCCCTCCACTTT | CASSLLQGLSPLHF
- | - | TRBJ1-2 | TRBV12-3/TRBV12-4 | TGTGCCAGCACTACAGGGTGGGGAGAAGGCTACACCTTC | CASTTGWGEGYTF
- | - | TRBJ1-1 | TRBV19 | TGTGCCAGTAGTACATTGATAGAGTTGAACACTGAAGCTTTCTTT | CASSTLIELNTEAFF
- | - | TRBJ1-4 | TRBV28 | TGTGCCAGCACCCGGGGGGGGCGGGTTGAAAAACTGTTTTTT | CASTRGGRVEKLFF
- | - | TRBJ2-1 | TRBV2 | TGTGCCAGCAGTACAGCCGAGGGGGTCAACTACAATGAGCAGTTCTTC | CASSTAEGVNYNEQFF
TRBD1 | - | TRBJ1-5 | TRBV27 | TGTGCCAGCAGTTTATCGGCGCTGGACAGGCTCAGCCAGCCCCAGCATTTT | CASSLSALDRLSQPQHF
- | - | TRBJ2-2 | TRBV9 | TGTGCCAGCAGCGCCGACACGAACACCGGGGAGCTGTTTTTT | CASSADTNTGELFF
- | - | TRBJ2-7 | TRBV15 | TGTGCCACCAGCAGAGGCCCAGTTGGCGAGCAGTACTTC | CATSRGPVGEQYF
- | - | TRBJ2-7 | TRBV6-4 | TGTGCCAGCAGTGACTCGGAGGGTAACGAGCAGTACTTC | CASSDSEGNEQYF
- | - | TRBJ1-2 | TRBV18 | TGTGCCAGCTCAGACCAACAGGGAAGCGGCTATGGCTACACCTTC | CASSDQQGSGYGYTF
- | - | TRBJ1-1 | TRBV12-3/TRBV12-4 | TGTGCCAGCAGTCAACAGGGTCTCGCTGAAGCTTTCTTT | CASSQQGLAEAFF
TRBD1 | few | TRBJ1-6 | TRBV9 | TGTGCCAGCAGCGTTCTCTCAGGGGGCGCCGGGTCACCCCTCCACTTT | CASSVLSGGAGSPLHF
TRBD1 | - | TRBJ2-7 | TRBV18 | TGTGCCAGCTCACCAGAGCGGACAGGGGGGCAGTACTTC | CASSPERTGGQYF
TRBD1 | - | TRBJ1-5 | TRBV19 | TGTGCCAGTAGTATATTCCCCGACAGGGACAATCAGCCCCAGCATTTT | CASSIFPDRDNQPQHF
TRBD1 | once | TRBJ1-2 | TRBV19 | TGTGCCAGTAGTGTGGGACAGGGGGCCGATGGCTACACCTTC | CASSVGQGADGYTF
TRBD2 | few | TRBJ2-7 | TRBV5-6 | TGTGCCAGCACCCGGGGACTAGCGGACTCCTACGAGCAGTACTTC | CASTRGLADSYEQYF
TRBD1 | - | TRBJ2-7 | TRBV2 | TGTGCCTCCGGACAGGCTTCCTACGAGCAGTACTTC | CASGQASYEQYF
TRBD1 | once | TRBJ1-1 | TRBV2 | TGTGCCAGCAGTGAACTTCCAGGGGGTAACTCTGAAGCTTTCTTT | CASSELPGGNSEAFF
- | - | TRBJ1-1 | TRBV6-5 | TGTGCCAGCAGTTACTACAGGTTGAACACTGAAGCTTTCTTT | CASSYYRLNTEAFF
- | - | TRBJ1-1 | TRBV12-5 | TGTGCTAGTGGTTTGTCGGGGGGGACTGAAGCTTTCTTT | CASGLSGGTEAFF
- | - | TRBJ1-2 | TRBV12-3/TRBV12-4 | TGTGCCAGCAGTTTGTACATATACTATGGCTACACCTTC | CASSLYIYYGYTF
- | few | TRBJ2-1 | TRBV9 | TGTGCCAGCAGCGAAACGGGACTGACCTACAATGAGCAGTTCTTC | CASSETGLTYNEQFF
TRBD1 | - | TRBJ2-5 | TRBV7-7 | TGTGCTAGCAGCGCCGGACAGGGTGTGGAGACCCAGTACTTC | CASSAGQGVETQYF
- | - | TRBJ1-2 | TRBV5-4 | TGTGCCAGCAGCCCTGACAGCTATGGCTACACCTTC | CASSPDSYGYTF
- | - | TRBJ2-1 | TRBV5-1 | TGCGCCAGCAGCTTGAATCCAGGGTTTGAGCAGTTCTTC | CASSLNPGFEQFF
- | - | TRBJ2-7 | TRBV7-3 | TGTGCCAGCAGCCAAGACAGAAACTACGAGCAGTACTTC | CASSQDRNYEQYF
TRBD1 | - | TRBJ1-5 | TRBV18 | TGTGCCAGCTCAGCTAGACAGGGGAATGGCAATCAGCCCCAGCATTTT | CASSARQGNGNQPQHF
- | - | TRBJ2-1 | TRBV29-1 | TGCAGCGCCGATCGGGGTAAAAGTGGTGAGCAGTTCTTC | CSADRGKSGEQFF
- | few | TRBJ2-1 | TRBV6-1 | TGTGCCAGCAGTGACCTAGCCTGGGCCCCCGCCGGGCAGTTCTTC | CASSDLAWAPAGQFF
- | - | TRBJ2-1 | TRBV4-2 | TGTGCCAGCAGCCTCGAGGGGGGGGGCGACTACAATGAGCAGTTCTTC | CASSLEGGGDYNEQFF
TRBD2 | once | TRBJ2-5 | TRBV4-1 | TGCGCCAGCAGCCAAGGAAATTGGCTAGCGGGGGAGTACCAAGAGACCCAGTACTTC | CASSQGNWLAGEYQETQYF
TRBD1 | - | TRBJ2-7 | TRBV6-2/TRBV6-3 | TGTGCCAGCAGTTCAGGACAGGGTCCCTACGAGCAGTACTTC | CASSSGQGPYEQYF
- | - | TRBJ2-7 | TRBV12-3/TRBV12-4 | TGTGCCAGCAGTTTCGACAGGACCTACGAGCAGTACTTC | CASSFDRTYEQYF
- | - | TRBJ2-1 | TRBV11-3 | TGTGCCAGCAGCTTAGTGCGGAATAGTGAGCAGTTCTTC | CASSLVRNSEQFF
TRBD1 | - | TRBJ1-6 | TRBV11-2 | TGTGCCAGCAGCTTACAGGGGGGAGGTTCACCCCTCCACTTT | CASSLQGGGSPLHF
TRBD1 | - | TRBJ1-6 | TRBV2 | TGTGCCAGCAGCGAGGTAGACAGGGGAATCAATTCACCCCTCCACTTT | CASSEVDRGINSPLHF
- | - | TRBJ1-1 | TRBV30 | TGTGCCTCGGAGCGGTACGGGAACACTGAAGCTTTCTTT | CASERYGNTEAFF
- | - | TRBJ2-1 | TRBV30 | TGTGCCTGGAGTACCCGCACCTGGGCGGGACGACGCAATGAGCAGTTCTTC | CAWSTRTWAGRRNEQFF
- | - | TRBJ1-3 | TRBV5-4 | TGTGCCAGCAGCTATGACTTCCAAAACTCTGGAAACACCATATATTTT | CASSYDFQNSGNTIYF
- | - | TRBJ1-1 | TRBV5-1 | TGCGCCAGCAGCTCCTTAACGACATCTTCTTCGGGGGGTGAAGCTTTCTTT | CASSSLTTSSSGGEAFF
TRBD1 | once | TRBJ1-2 | TRBV6-5 | TGTGCCAGCCATAAGGGGACAGCTGGCTACACCTTC | CASHKGTAGYTF
- | - | TRBJ1-1 | TRBV5-1 | TGCGCCAGCAGGGACAGAAACATGAACACTGAAGCTTTCTTT | CASRDRNMNTEAFF
- | - | TRBJ2-7 | TRBV3-1/TRBV3-2 | TGTGCCAGCAGACCGAACAGGGATCCCTACGAGCAGTACTTC | CASRPNRDPYEQYF
TRBD2 | - | TRBJ2-2 | TRBV7-8 | TGTGCCAGCAGACTAGCGGGGGGTAACACCGGGGAGCTGTTTTTT | CASRLAGGNTGELFF
- | - | TRBJ1-1 | TRBV3-1/TRBV3-2 | TGTGCCAGCAGCCAAGTAGGAGGGGATACTGAAGCTTTCTTT | CASSQVGGDTEAFF